These 27 T cell receptor beta chains share one sample of origin, sequenced in a study of metastatic and nonmetastatic thyroid tumors. TCRdb re-called the PCR reads via MiXCR. The sample consists of around 15,000 clones, 20% to 30% of them appearing once. All patients were treatment-naive before thyroid surgery. Sequencing used tumor tissue. These receptors were obtained from a male donor with papillary thyroid cancer or a benign thyroid nodule (not recorded which). Some clones in this sample may be carry-over from other donors' samples.

In its sample, this clone was seen a few times. The chain employs TRBV27 and TRBJ2-7, with D hard to call. Germline CDR1 is MNHEY and CDR2 is SMNVEV (reference sequence). Trimming took off 1 base at V and 0 bases at J, with 7 bases between the two ends. The CDR3 loop spans 14 amino acids. In DNA form, the CDR3 reads TGTGCCAGCAGTTTATTTCGGACCTCCTACGAGCAGTACTTC. Protein: CASSLFRTSYEQYF.

This clone was seen at least ten times. The chain is built from TRBV5-4 and TRBJ2-7, with D perhaps TRBD1 (6 bases). Germline V CDR1 and CDR2: SGHNT, YYREEE (reference sequence). The CDR3 runs to 14 residues. Trimming left V 4 bases short and J 0 bases short, with 11 bases between. The CDR3: CASSPRDTSYEQYF. The CDR3 bases are TGTGCCAGCAGCCCCCGGGACACCTCCTACGAGCAGTACTTC.

The sample holds a few counts of this clone. Being one base from a much bigger clone, this may be a read error. In the same sample, other DNA sequences code for this CDR3. The chain employs TRBV3-1 and TRBJ1-2, with no clear D. The germline gives CDR1 LGHDT, CDR2 YNNKEL (reference sequence). The CDR3 consists of 14 residues. Trimming cost V 3 bases and J 2 bases, with 10 bases left between them. DNA of the CDR3: TGTGCCAGCAGCCAGATTCCAGTCAACTATGGCTACACCTTC. Residues: CASSQIPVNYGYTF.

This clone was recorded a few times. Its ends do not fully match the called genes, so a read error is possible. This sequence joins TRBV27 and TRBJ2-7; 8 nucleotides align to TRBD2. Germline V gene data show CDR1 as MNHEY and CDR2 as SMNVEV (reference sequence). The CDR3 covers 14 residues. The CDR3 protein is CASRTSVFSYEHYF. The CDR3 DNA reads TGTGCCAGCAGGACTAGCGTGTTCTCCTACGAGCATTACTTC.

V usage is TRBV30 and J usage is TRBJ2-1; D may match TRBD1 or TRBD2 (6 bases each). With 3 bases removed from V and 3 bases from J, the gap between germline ends came to 12 bases. The CDR3 runs 14 residues. The germline CDR1 and CDR2 sequences are GTSNPN and SVGIG (reference sequence). Written as DNA, the CDR3 is TGTGCCTGGAGGATCGGGGGCTACTACAATGAGCAGTTCTTC. It translates to CAWRIGGYYNEQFF.

This chain links TRBV6-6 with TRBJ1-2; D unresolved. The CDR3 is made up of 12 amino acids. The V and J ends lost 2 bases and 8 bases respectively, with 9 bases between them. Germline V gene sequence: CDR1 MNHNY, CDR2 SVGAGI (reference sequence). The CDR3 nucleotides are TGTGCCAGCAGTTACCCCTCTGGGGGCTACACCTTC. Translation gives CASSYPSGGYTF.

On this clone: This may be a read error, as it is one base from a much larger clone. This rearrangement joins TRBV6-1 to TRBJ2-3; maybe TRBD1 (5 bases). The CDR3 has 16 residues. The germline V gene has CDR1 MNHNS and CDR2 SASEGT. V lost 7 bases to trimming and J lost 4 bases, with 21 bases between them. The CDR3 sequence is CASTLTGAMMSDTQYF. DNA of the CDR3: TGTGCCAGCACCCTAACAGGAGCCATGATGTCAGATACGCAGTATTTT.

This clone was picked up a small number of times. The CDR3 spells CASSLPPVLAGIDTQYF. For the CDR3, the DNA is TGTGCCAGCAGTCTACCTCCGGTACTAGCGGGAATAGATACGCAGTATTTT. The genes are TRBV27 and TRBJ2-3; 10 bases match TRBD2. The V and J ends lost 5 bases and 5 bases, in that order; junction bases with no gene match: 13. Germline V CDR1 and CDR2: MNHEY, SMNVEV (reference sequence). The CDR3 length is 17 residues.

By sample fraction, this clone is medium-sized. The chain carries TRBV5-1 and TRBJ2-7; D gene uncertain. There are 12 residues in the CDR3. V shed 4 bases and J shed 5 bases, with 10 bases lying between them. Germline CDR1 is SGHRS and CDR2 is YFSETQ. The CDR3, as DNA: TGCGCCAGCAGCCAGACTCGACACGAGCAGTACTTC. Residues: CASSQTRHEQYF.

This clone came up many times. V and J are TRBV2 and TRBJ2-3, with 9 bases aligning to TRBD2. The CDR3 length is 18 residues. Germline assignment: CDR1 SNHLY and CDR2 FYNNEI. Trimming at V came to 4 bases and at J to 3 bases, leaving 14 bases not matched to a gene. CDR3 amino acids: CASSAGRGGTLVTDTQYF. Written as DNA, the CDR3 is TGTGCCAGCAGTGCGGGGCGGGGGGGCACCCTCGTGACAGATACGCAGTATTTT.

This clone is deemed medium-sized (0.01 to 0.1%). The rearrangement links TRBV12-3 or TRBV12-4 to TRBJ2-7; 8 bases match TRBD1. The CDR3 spans 12 residues. J was trimmed by 5 bases and V by 6 bases; bases with no gene match: 3. The CDR3 sequence: CASSPGGDEQYF. DNA for the CDR3: TGTGCCAGCAGCCCAGGGGGCGACGAGCAGTACTTC.

This clone was counted ten times or more. The chain combines TRBV27 with TRBJ1-5, with D perhaps TRBD1 (5 bases). Germline CDR1 and CDR2: MNHEY and SMNVEV (reference sequence). This CDR3 contains 14 residues. V lost 4 bases to trimming and J lost 6 bases, with 13 bases between them. The CDR3 DNA reads as TGTGCCAGCAGTTCCGGGGCTGGGGTTCAGCCCCAGCATTTT. Its protein product is CASSSGAGVQPQHF.

The V gene is TRBV5-1, the J gene TRBJ2-7; D gene unclear. Germline CDR1 and CDR2: SGHRS and YFSETQ. The V and J ends lost 0 bases and 3 bases respectively, with 10 bases between them. The CDR3 is 14 amino acids. DNA for the CDR3: TGCGCCAGCAGCTTGGATCCAGCCAGCTACGAGCAGTACTTC. Translation: CASSLDPASYEQYF. Complete variable domain (other parts from reference TRBV5-1 and TRBJ2-7): KAGVTQTPRYLIKTRGQQVTLSCSPISGHRSVSWYQQTPGQGLQFLFEYFSETQRNKGNFPGRFSGRQFSNSRSEMNVSTLELGDSALYLCASSLDPASYEQYFGPGTRLTVT.

This clone was counted ten times or more. This rearrangement joins TRBV7-9 to TRBJ2-1; 10 nucleotides line up with TRBD1. The CDR3 is 15 residues long. With V trimmed by 4 bases and J by 9 bases, 9 bases remained unmatched. Germline lookup yields CDR1 SEHNR and CDR2 FQNEAQ (reference sequence). CDR3 coding DNA: TGTGCCAGCAGCTGGGGACAGGGGTCGGTGGGTGAGCAGTTCTTC. This encodes CASSWGQGSVGEQFF.

This clone occurred many times. The V call is TRBV30, the J call TRBJ1-5; 7 nucleotides line up with TRBD1. CDR1 is GTSNPN, CDR2 SVGIG, per germline (reference sequence). CDR3 length equals 13 residues. Trimming removed 2 bases from V and 5 bases from J; junction bases left unmatched: 3. Written as DNA, the CDR3 is TGTGCCTGGAGTACCGGGACAGATCAGCCCCAGCATTTT. This translates into CAWSTGTDQPQHF.

The chain employs TRBV6-1 and TRBJ2-7; D might be TRBD1 (6 bases). The CDR3 has 12 amino acids. Per the germline V gene, CDR1 is MNHNS and CDR2 is SASEGT. V shed 9 bases and J shed 1 base, with 10 bases lying between them. The DNA of the CDR3 is TGTGCCAGAGGACAGTTATCCTACGAGCAGTACGTC. As protein: CARGQLSYEQYV.

There are a few counts of this clone. The rearrangement uses TRBV6-1 and TRBJ2-3, with 9 positions matching TRBD2. The CDR3 totals 13 residues. The ends lost 7 bases at V and 3 bases at J; junction bases unmatched: 2. Germline V CDR1 and CDR2: MNHNS, SASEGT. CDR3 in amino acids: CASKGLATDTQYF. The CDR3 DNA sequence: TGTGCCAGCAAGGGACTAGCTACAGATACGCAGTATTTT.

This clone was detected many times. The chain joins TRBV7-2 to TRBJ2-1, with TRBD2 identical over 8 bases. Trimming took 4 bases from V and 2 from J; bases not matched to a gene: 7. This CDR3 has 16 amino acids. Germline values: CDR1 SGHTA, CDR2 FQGNSA. CDR3 in DNA: TGTGCCAGCAGCTACCCACTAGCGGACCCCTACAATGAGCAGTTCTTC. This encodes CASSYPLADPYNEQFF. Full variable domain (rest looked up from reference TRBV7-2 and TRBJ2-1): GAGVSQSPSNKVTEKGKDVELRCDPISGHTALYWYRQSLGQGLEFLIYFQGNSAPDKSGLPSDRFSAERTGGSVSTLTIQRTQQEDSAVYLCASSYPLADPYNEQFFGPGTRLTVL.

The V gene is TRBV6-5, the J gene TRBJ1-1, with D perhaps matching TRBD1 (5 bases). The CDR3 loop spans 14 amino acids. With 1 base removed from V and 10 bases from J, the gap between germline ends came to 16 bases. Germline CDR1 and CDR2: MNHEY and SVGAGI. This CDR3 is CASSYLAGPTRAFF. The CDR3 region has the DNA TGTGCCAGCAGTTACTTGGCAGGGCCCACGAGAGCTTTCTTT.

There are many counts of this clone. The rearrangement links TRBV10-2 to TRBJ2-2; no clear D gene. CDR1 WSHSY and CDR2 SAAADI come from the germline V gene. The CDR3 consists of 14 residues. V lost 7 bases, J lost 5 bases, and 14 bases lay in between. The CDR3, as DNA: TGCGCCAGCAATCCCGGACGGAAGACCGGGGAGCTGTTTTTT. As protein: CASNPGRKTGELFF.

The genes are TRBV20-1 and TRBJ2-3; TRBD2 aligns across 7 bases. V gave up 4 bases and J gave up 3 bases; unmatched junction bases: 10. The CDR3 covers 15 residues. The germline V gene has CDR1 DFQATT and CDR2 SNEGSKA (reference sequence). The CDR3 region is CSANWAGEMTDTQYF. The CDR3 nucleotides are TGCAGTGCTAATTGGGCGGGGGAGATGACAGATACGCAGTATTTT.

In this sample, this clone turned up many times. The rearrangement joins TRBV6-1 to TRBJ2-7; D not resolved. The V gene's germline CDR1 is MNHNS and CDR2 SASEGT. Trimming pared 0 bases from V and 2 bases from J, leaving 8 bases between. The CDR3 runs 14 residues. The CDR3 nucleotides are TGTGCCAGCAGTGAAGCGCCCCCCCCCTACGAGCAGTACTTC. It encodes CASSEAPPPYEQYF.

This clone was detected a few times. One end of the junction varies from germline; a read error may be responsible. J is TRBJ1-5 and V is TRBV6-1, with a weak D call TRBD1 (6 bases). Per the germline V gene, CDR1 is MNHNS and CDR2 is SASEGT. This CDR3 has 15 residues. For the CDR3, the DNA is TGTGTCAGCAGCGTTACTACAGGGCCGAATCAGCCCCAGCATTTT. Its protein product is CVSSVTTGPNQPQHF.

This clone was recorded many times. The rearrangement uses TRBV18 and TRBJ1-1; D may be TRBD1 (6 bases). There are 14 residues in the CDR3. Germline V CDR1 and CDR2: KGHSH, LQKENI. V was trimmed by 4 bases and J by 0 bases, leaving 9 bases between them. The CDR3 loop reads CASSLDRLNTEAFF. DNA of the CDR3: TGTGCCAGCTCACTCGACAGGTTGAACACTGAAGCTTTCTTT. Full variable domain (rest looked up from reference TRBV18 and TRBJ1-1): NAGVMQNPRHLVRRRGQEARLRCSPMKGHSHVYWYRQLPEEGLKFMVYLQKENIIDESGMPKERFSAEFPKEGPSILRIQQVVRGDSAAYFCASSLDRLNTEAFFGQGTRLTVV.

This clone was counted once. The chain combines TRBV5-1 with TRBJ2-1, with D tentatively TRBD1 or TRBD2 (5 bases each). The ends were cut back, 0 bases at V and 4 bases at J, with 17 bases in the middle. In germline, CDR1 is SGHRS, CDR2 YFSETQ. The CDR3 length is 17 residues. The CDR3 region is CASSLEGSFRGYNEQFF. DNA of the CDR3: TGCGCCAGCAGCTTGGAGGGGAGTTTTAGGGGATACAATGAGCAGTTCTTC.

The sample holds many counts of this clone. This chain links TRBV7-9 with TRBJ2-3; 8 positions agree with TRBD1. This CDR3 comprises 16 residues. V dropped 5 bases and J dropped 5; count of bases not matched to a gene: 12. The V gene's germline CDR1 is SEHNR and CDR2 FQNEAQ (reference sequence). The CDR3, as DNA: TGTGCCAGCAGCCCCATCGGGACAGGCTATGAAGATACGCAGTATTTT. This translates into CASSPIGTGYEDTQYF.

This clone has a count of ten or more. CDR3 residues: CSACRPAGLQETQYF. The CDR3 DNA reads as TGCAGCGCGTGCAGGCCAGCGGGGCTACAAGAGACCCAGTACTTC. The chain employs TRBV29-1 and TRBJ2-5; TRBD2 aligns across 7 bases. The germline V gene has CDR1 SQVTM and CDR2 ANQGSEA. There are 15 residues in the CDR3. V was pared by 7 bases and J by 2 bases, with 13 bases of the junction left unmatched.